These 25 T cell receptor beta chains were all obtained from the same sample, sequenced in a study of cytomegalovirus exposure and HLA in healthy donors. Some clones are missing from TCRdb's copy, which holds only in-frame ones; the method was immunoSEQ multiplex PCR. In the table there are hundreds of thousands of clones, roughly 88% of which are singletons. Sequencing was performed on PBMCs. The receptors stem from a woman aged 25 to 39 in good health and CMV-seronegative.

The chain carries TRBV2 and TRBJ2-1, with TRBD1 identical over 9 bases. CDR3 length: 14 residues. The germline CDR1 and CDR2 sequences are SNHLY and FYNNEI. The trim removed 7 bases at V and 1 base at J, leaving 2 bases unmatched. The DNA for the CDR3 is TGTGCCAGCACGGGACAGGGATCCTACAATGAGCAGTTCTTC. This sequence encodes CASTGQGSYNEQFF.

This chain uses TRBV28 with TRBJ2-3; 7 nucleotides agree with TRBD2. This CDR3 spans 15 amino acids. The J segment lost 2 bases and the V segment lost 5 bases, leaving 7 bases of the junction unmatched. CDR1 is MDHEN, CDR2 SYDVKM, per germline. CDR3 DNA sequence: TGTGCCAGCAGTCCAGGAGCGGGGTACACAGATACGCAGTATTTT. Its protein is CASSPGAGYTDTQYF.

The J gene is TRBJ2-2, the V gene TRBV4-3; 7 positions match TRBD1. J gave up 2 bases and V 2 bases, and 5 bases lay outside the gene matches. This CDR3 is built from 16 residues. Germline V gene data show CDR1 as LGHNA and CDR2 as YSLEER. The chain's CDR3 is CASSQPTGENTGELFF. The CDR3 DNA reads TGCGCCAGCAGCCAACCAACAGGGGAAAACACCGGGGAGCTGTTTTTT.

The chain joins TRBV29-1 to TRBJ2-7; D is undetermined. The length of the CDR3 is 13 residues. CDR1 is SQVTM and CDR2 is ANQGSEA in the germline V gene. The V gene lost 5 bases and the J gene lost 7 bases, with 18 bases spanning the gap. CDR3 region: CSVKTNRAPEQYF. Written as DNA, the CDR3 is TGCAGCGTTAAAACCAACCGGGCCCCAGAGCAGTACTTC.

This rearrangement joins TRBV29-1 to TRBJ1-2; D unclear. Germline lookup yields CDR1 SQVTM and CDR2 ANQGSEA. This CDR3 region has 13 residues. Between the trimmed V and J ends, which lost 2 bases and 5 bases, there was a span of 12 bases. CDR3 sequence reads: CSVESAPGYGYTF. DNA of the CDR3: TGCAGCGTTGAATCGGCACCCGGGTATGGCTACACCTTC.

In regard to this clone: The same CDR3 is also encoded by other DNA sequences in this sample. The J gene is TRBJ2-1, the V gene TRBV4-1; D possibly uses TRBD1 or TRBD2 (5 bases each). The CDR3 sequence is 17 residues long. Germline CDR1 and CDR2: MGHRA and YSYEKL. The V end lost 0 bases, the J end lost 1 base, and 13 bases lay between the germline ends. The CDR3 DNA is TGCGCCAGCAGCCAAGATCCGGGGCCTTCTTCCTACAATGAGCAGTTCTTC. The encoded protein is CASSQDPGPSSYNEQFF.

This sequence joins TRBV27 and TRBJ2-7, with D perhaps TRBD1 (6 bases). The germline CDR1 and CDR2 sequences are MNHEY and SMNVEV (reference sequence). The CDR3 consists of 16 residues. Trimming pared 0 bases from V and 4 bases from J, leaving 16 bases between. The CDR3 spells CASSLSTGGTKYEQYF. CDR3 DNA sequence: TGTGCCAGCAGTTTATCAACCGGTGGGACAAAATACGAGCAGTACTTC.

V usage is TRBV7-3 and J usage is TRBJ2-2, with 8 nucleotides matching TRBD1. The J segment lost 6 bases and the V segment lost 5 bases, leaving 5 bases of the junction unmatched. The CDR3 spans 14 residues. Per germline, CDR1 SGHTA and CDR2 FQGTGA. The CDR3 is CASSETGESGELFF. CDR3 DNA sequence: TGTGCCAGCAGCGAGACAGGGGAGTCCGGGGAGCTGTTTTTT.

This clone was counted once. The chain is built from TRBV6-5 and TRBJ2-7; TRBD1 might be the D (6 bases). Trimming removed 6 bases from V and 0 bases from J, with 15 bases in between. The germline V gene encodes CDR1 MNHEY and CDR2 SVGAGI. The CDR3 length is 15 residues. As DNA, the CDR3 is TGTGCCAGCAGAGGTGACAGGAGCTTCTCCTACGAGCAGTACTTC. Amino acids: CASRGDRSFSYEQYF.

As concerns this clone: Distinct nucleotide sequences in the sample also encode this CDR3. The chain carries TRBV27 and TRBJ1-5; 7 bases align to TRBD1. J lost 5 bases, V lost 2 bases, and 3 bases had no gene match. Germline CDR1 MNHEY, CDR2 SMNVEV (reference sequence). The CDR3 contains 14 residues. The CDR3 region has the DNA TGTGCCAGCAGTTTAACAGGGGTCGATCAGCCCCAGCATTTT. It translates to CASSLTGVDQPQHF.

The chain employs TRBV14 and TRBJ2-7; 7 bases agree with TRBD2. Per the germline V gene, CDR1 is SGHDN and CDR2 is FVKESK. V shed 1 base, J shed 3 bases, and the junction held 6 bases outside the gene matches. The CDR3 covers 15 residues. CDR3 nucleotide sequence: TGTGCCAGCAGCCAAGTAGGACTAGTCGACTACGAGCAGTACTTC. It specifies CASSQVGLVDYEQYF.

V is TRBV7-3 and J is TRBJ2-1; D assignment may be TRBD1 or TRBD2 (6 bases each). Trimming took off 1 base at V and 4 bases at J, with 14 bases between the two ends. Germline loops: CDR1 SGHTA, CDR2 FQGTGA. The CDR3 has 16 residues. Here the CDR3 DNA reads TGTGCCAGCAGCTTAATAGGGGGAGGAGGGTACAATGAGCAGTTCTTC. This sequence encodes CASSLIGGGGYNEQFF.

The chain has TRBV5-4 and TRBJ1-1; 9 bases line up with TRBD1. In germline, CDR1 is SGHNT, CDR2 YYREEE (reference sequence). J was trimmed by 1 base and V by 4 bases; bases with no gene match: 8. The CDR3 has 16 amino acids. CDR3 DNA: TGTGCCAGCAGCAATTGGGGGACAGGGACGAACACTGAAGCTTTCTTT. Amino acids: CASSNWGTGTNTEAFF.

The V gene is TRBV11-3, the J gene TRBJ1-1; the D is unclear. Germline V gene sequence: CDR1 SGHNT, CDR2 YENEEA. The CDR3 runs 14 residues. Trimming pared 0 bases from V and 1 base from J, leaving 6 bases between. Here the CDR3 DNA reads TGTGCCAGCAGCTTAGATCCCGGGAACACTGAAGCTTTCTTT. Translated, it gives CASSLDPGNTEAFF.

CDR3 in amino acids: CASSLPGQQETQYF. CDR3 in DNA: TGCGCCAGCAGCCTACCGGGACAGCAAGAGACCCAGTACTTC. The chain couples TRBV5-1 to TRBJ2-5; 7 nucleotides line up with TRBD1. The CDR3 has 14 amino acids. J lost 2 bases, V lost 4 bases, and 5 bases had no gene match. The germline V gene has CDR1 SGHRS and CDR2 YFSETQ.

This sequence joins TRBV27 and TRBJ2-7, with 7 nucleotides matching TRBD2. CDR3 length equals 15 residues. Germline trimming cut 3 bases from V and 2 bases from J; bases unmatched to any gene: 7. CDR1 and CDR2 (germline): MNHEY, SMNVEV (reference sequence). The CDR3 DNA is TGTGCCAGCAGTTTCATAGCGGGCGCAACCTACGAGCAGTACTTC. This translates into CASSFIAGATYEQYF.

The rearrangement joins TRBV29-1 to TRBJ2-2, with D uncertain. V lost 1 base and J 0 bases, leaving 0 bases between the germline ends. The length of the CDR3 is 12 residues. Germline V gene lookup returns CDR1 SQVTM and CDR2 ANQGSEA. In DNA, the CDR3 is TGCAGCGTTGAAGCGAACACCGGGGAGCTGTTTTTT. Encoded protein: CSVEANTGELFF.

Only a few counts were recorded for this clone. V and J are TRBV5-1 and TRBJ1-1; D remains unclear. Per germline, CDR1 SGHRS and CDR2 YFSETQ. CDR3 length: 15 amino acids. Trimming cost V 0 bases and J 7 bases, with 16 bases left between them. CDR3 DNA sequence: TGCGCCAGCAGCTTGGGTGCGCAGAGCGTCGGTGAAGCTTTCTTT. Amino acids: CASSLGAQSVGEAFF.

This rearrangement joins TRBV29-1 to TRBJ2-5; 7 bases match TRBD2. Germline values: CDR1 SQVTM, CDR2 ANQGSEA. V gave up 6 bases and J gave up 3 bases; unmatched junction bases: 7. The length of the CDR3 is 13 residues. The DNA of the CDR3 is TGCAGCGTATCTAGCGGTTCAAAAGAGACCCAGTACTTC. Its protein product is CSVSSGSKETQYF.

This clone was observed a single time. The V gene is TRBV30, the J gene TRBJ2-1; 7 positions agree with TRBD1. Germline loops: CDR1 GTSNPN, CDR2 SVGIG (reference sequence). The CDR3 loop spans 11 amino acids. With V trimmed by 5 bases and J by 12 bases, 7 bases remained unmatched. The CDR3 nucleotides are TGTGCCTGGTCCACAGGGGAGCGGCAGTTCTTC. Its translation: CAWSTGERQFF.

The chain combines TRBV19 with TRBJ2-2; weak D call: TRBD1 (7 bases). The V gene lost 6 bases and the J gene lost 2 bases, with 16 bases spanning the gap. Looked up from germline, CDR1 is LNHDA and CDR2 is SQIVND (reference sequence). The CDR3 loop spans 16 amino acids. CDR3 in DNA: TGTGCCAGTAGGGGGGGACAGCTATTCAACACCGGGGAGCTGTTTTTT. This codes for CASRGGQLFNTGELFF.

This clone was observed a few times. The J gene is TRBJ1-2, the V gene TRBV19; D possibly corresponds to TRBD1 (5 bases). This CDR3 has 13 residues. In germline, CDR1 is LNHDA, CDR2 SQIVND (reference sequence). V was shortened by 5 bases and J by 1 base, with 8 bases between the two germline ends. The CDR3 sequence is CASSRQGNYGYTF. CDR3 sequence (DNA): TGTGCCAGTAGTCGCCAGGGTAACTATGGCTACACCTTC.

Note on this clone: The same CDR3 arises from other DNA sequences in this sample as well. The V and J genes are TRBV4-3 and TRBJ2-3; possibly TRBD2 for D (6 bases). In germline, CDR1 is LGHNA, CDR2 YSLEER. The V and J ends lost 0 bases and 0 bases respectively, with 10 bases between them. The CDR3 has 16 amino acids. DNA for the CDR3: TGCGCCAGCAGCCAAGAGGCCAGCGGGAGCACAGATACGCAGTATTTT. Amino acid sequence: CASSQEASGSTDTQYF.

The gene calls are TRBV28 and TRBJ2-5, with D possibly called TRBD1 or TRBD2 (5 bases each). This CDR3 is built from 14 residues. Germline V gives CDR1 MDHEN, CDR2 SYDVKM. V was clipped by 6 bases and J by 5 bases, with 16 bases between them. CDR3: CASSNPGPPETQYF. The CDR3 DNA is TGTGCCAGCAGCAACCCGGGACCACCGGAGACCCAGTACTTC.

This clone showed up just once. J is TRBJ2-3 and V is TRBV5-5; 9 bases fit TRBD1. The V segment lost 5 bases and the J segment 2 bases; nucleotides outside the gene matches: 6. The germline CDR1 and CDR2 sequences are SGHKS and YYEKEE (reference sequence). This CDR3 has 15 residues. The CDR3 protein is CASRFTGGYTDTQYF. The CDR3 region has the DNA TGTGCCAGCAGGTTTACAGGGGGCTACACAGATACGCAGTATTTT.